The entry that follows covers one T cell receptor beta chain sequence. Its specific antigen is unknown. No much larger clonotype is one base removed from it; base qualities were not supplied. The library was obtained by RT-PCR. Sequencing was carried out with an Illumina MiSeq. Starting from the raw public reads, TCRdb applied fastp trimming at Q25, assembled clones with MiXCR and retained in-frame beta chains. For every CDR3 protein sequence, its rows merge into one entry that carries the most common genes and DNA. The sample table contains 650,000 to 800,000 distinct CDR3 sequences; only one count was recorded for 13% to 15% of them. 3.6% of the sample is held by the ten biggest clonotypes. The data are from a study (dated by TCRdb to 2016 to 2017). CDR1 and CDR2 are read off the germline V gene (reference sequence) as MNHNY and SVGAGI. From V the trimming removes 5 bases and from J it removes 1 base, while the gene matches leave 2 bases of the junction unaccounted for. The CDR3 contains 16 residues, cysteine and phenylalanine counted. Only the CDR3 part of the read is kept: 48 bases, read in frame from the first base.

The sequenced material came from memory CD4+ T cells from blood. The source of this sequence is a female donor in good health, serving as a healthy control. This sequence uses TRBV6-6 and TRBJ2-2; the junction holds 12 bases that match TRBD2. The CDR3 loop reads CASSQTSGRNTGELFF. The nucleotide sequence reads TGTGCCAGCAGTCAGACTAGCGGGAGGAACACCGGGGAGCTGTTTTTT.